This paragraph covers one TCR beta chain sequence. Antigen: not known. The data stem from a study of T-cell memory formation after mild COVID-19. Whole-study findings and limits: Among contracting clones, CD4+ were mainly CM/EM and CD8+ enriched in EMRA.

The germline gives CDR1 SGHRS, CDR2 YFSETQ. This CDR3 has 13 amino acids. The V and J ends lost 4 bases and 7 bases respectively, with 14 bases between them. TCRdb re-called the 5' RACE reads with MiXCR, one entry per CDR3 protein. The sample includes 150,000 to 200,000 distinct CDR3 sequences, 13% of them seen just once. The specimen was PBMCs or a T cell subset sorted from them (not recorded which). The clonotype originates from a man aged 18-30 years who had mild COVID-19 (a few samples of this study predate the infection). Cell type and time point are not known. The rearrangement uses TRBV5-1 and TRBJ1-1, with D perhaps matching TRBD1 (5 bases). The CDR3 DNA reads as TGCGCCAGCAGCCCGGGGACTTGGGGTGAAGCTTTCTTT. It specifies CASSPGTWGEAFF.